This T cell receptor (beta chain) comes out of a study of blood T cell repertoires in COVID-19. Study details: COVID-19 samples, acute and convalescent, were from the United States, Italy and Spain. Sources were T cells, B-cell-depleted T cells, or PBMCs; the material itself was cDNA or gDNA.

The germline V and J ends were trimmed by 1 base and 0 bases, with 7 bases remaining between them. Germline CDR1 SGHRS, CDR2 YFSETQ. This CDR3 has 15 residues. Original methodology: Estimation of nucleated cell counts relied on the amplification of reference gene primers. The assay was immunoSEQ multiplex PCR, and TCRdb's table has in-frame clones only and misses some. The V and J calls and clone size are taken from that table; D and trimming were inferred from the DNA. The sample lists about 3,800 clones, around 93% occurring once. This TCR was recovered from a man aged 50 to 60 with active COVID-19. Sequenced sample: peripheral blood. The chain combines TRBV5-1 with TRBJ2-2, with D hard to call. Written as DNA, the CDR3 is TGCGCCAGCAGCTTGAGCGCAACGAACACCGGGGAGCTGTTTTTT. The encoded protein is CASSLSATNTGELFF.